The 28 T cell receptor beta chains presented below share a single source sample, sequenced in a study of OX40 agonist ivuxolimab in advanced cancers. The assay was immunoSEQ multiplex PCR, and TCRdb's table has in-frame clones only and misses some. The sample includes tens of thousands of clones, about 85% of them seen just once. The material sequenced was CD4+ or CD8+ T cells sorted from blood, taken in a trial of the OX40 agonist ivuxolimab. All receptors derive from an adult with an advanced solid tumor such as melanoma, head and neck, liver or kidney cancer.

The chain has TRBV11-1 and TRBJ2-4; 8 bases are shared with TRBD2. This CDR3 has 17 residues. Germline CDR1 and CDR2: SGHAT and FQDESV (reference sequence). J was trimmed by 0 bases and V by 6 bases; bases with no gene match: 10. CDR3 amino acids: CASSPGGGLLAKNIQYF. CDR3 bases: TGTGCCAGCAGTCCCGGGGGGGGGCTTCTAGCCAAAAACATTCAGTACTTC.

J is TRBJ1-2 and V is TRBV7-9; 7 bases are a match to TRBD1. The CDR3 covers 17 residues. Germline CDR1 SEHNR, CDR2 FQNEAQ (reference sequence). After removal of 3 bases from V and 2 bases from J, the junction contained 12 bases not matched to a gene. The CDR3 DNA reads TGTGCCAGCAGCTTGAGTGGGGGTATACAGGGGAACTATGGCTACACCTTC. Its protein is CASSLSGGIQGNYGYTF.

The chain joins TRBV7-6 to TRBJ2-7, with 12 bases that match TRBD1. V shed 5 bases, J shed 3 bases, and the junction held 5 bases outside the gene matches. Germline CDR1 and CDR2: SGHVS and FNYEAQ. This CDR3 has 15 residues. The CDR3 region has the DNA TGTGCCAGCAGCCTGGGACAGGGGGCTTTCTACGAGCAGTACTTC. Protein sequence: CASSLGQGAFYEQYF.

CDR3 region: CASSLALTDNQPQHF. For the CDR3, the DNA is TGTGCCAGCAGTTTAGCGTTGACAGACAATCAGCCCCAGCATTTT. The gene calls are TRBV27 and TRBJ1-5, with a possible D match to TRBD1 (5 bases). The ends were cut back, 2 bases at V and 3 bases at J, with 11 bases in the middle. The CDR3 is 15 amino acids. CDR1 MNHEY and CDR2 SMNVEV come from the germline V gene (reference sequence).

The rearrangement uses TRBV18 and TRBJ2-7; maybe TRBD2 (7 bases). Germline CDR1 reads KGHSH; CDR2 reads LQKENI. V was clipped by 0 bases and J by 8 bases, with 20 bases between them. The CDR3 contains 16 residues. The CDR3 bases are TGTGCCAGCTCACCACCGACCGGGGAGGGGGGCGCGAAGCAGTACTTC. Translation: CASSPPTGEGGAKQYF.

The chain employs TRBV6-5 and TRBJ1-1; possibly TRBD1 for D (6 bases). V lost 2 bases, J lost 3 bases, and 13 bases lay in between. Germline V gives CDR1 MNHEY, CDR2 SVGAGI. The CDR3 spans 15 residues. This chain's CDR3 is CASSYGPGGDTEAFF. In DNA, the CDR3 is TGTGCCAGCAGTTACGGTCCGGGGGGCGACACTGAAGCTTTCTTT.

The chain has TRBV19 and TRBJ2-1; 7 bases agree with TRBD1. The CDR3 contains 15 residues. The germline V gene has CDR1 LNHDA and CDR2 SQIVND (reference sequence). Losses at the gene ends were 7 bases for V and 2 bases for J; bases not matched to a gene: 8. The CDR3 nucleotides read TGTGCCAGTACCGGAGACAGGGATGCCTACAATGAGCAGTTCTTC. Translation: CASTGDRDAYNEQFF. Full variable domain (outside the CDR3, taken from reference TRBV19 and TRBJ2-1): DGGITQSPKYLFRKEGQNVTLSCEQNLNHDAMYWYRQDPGQGLRLIYYSQIVNDFQKGDIAEGYSVSREKKESFPLTVTSAQKNPTAFYLCASTGDRDAYNEQFFGPGTRLTVL.

The J gene is TRBJ1-4, the V gene TRBV19; 7 nucleotides agree with TRBD1. CDR1 is LNHDA and CDR2 is SQIVND in the germline V gene (reference sequence). CDR3 length equals 15 residues. The trim removed 4 bases at V and 10 bases at J, leaving 12 bases unmatched. As DNA, the CDR3 is TGTGCCAGTAGTACCAAACAGGGGCGATCTGGAAAACTGTTTTTT. Its protein is CASSTKQGRSGKLFF. The variable domain in full, completed from reference TRBV19 and TRBJ1-4, reads DGGITQSPKYLFRKEGQNVTLSCEQNLNHDAMYWYRQDPGQGLRLIYYSQIVNDFQKGDIAEGYSVSREKKESFPLTVTSAQKNPTAFYLCASSTKQGRSGKLFFGSGTQLSVL.

The chain is built from TRBV11-3 and TRBJ2-5, with D maybe TRBD2 (5 bases). The J call may be wrong; the DNA end is better matched by TRBJ2-7. This CDR3 spans 15 amino acids. Germline CDR1 SGHNT, CDR2 YENEEA. Here the CDR3 reads CASSLSSPPSYEQYF. The CDR3 DNA sequence: TGTGCCAGCAGCCTCTCTAGCCCTCCGTCCTACGAGCAGTACTTC.

The chain carries TRBV4-2 and TRBJ2-3; maybe TRBD2 (6 bases). Germline V lookup: CDR1 LGHNA, CDR2 YNFKEQ. The CDR3 has 17 residues. V dropped 0 bases and J dropped 1 base, with 14 bases sitting between them. The CDR3 loop is CASSQDRGTVGTDTQYF. The CDR3 DNA is TGTGCCAGCAGCCAAGATCGGGGGACGGTCGGCACAGATACGCAGTATTTT.

This clone was counted once. The rearrangement links TRBV2 to TRBJ2-1; perhaps TRBD2 as D (6 bases). V was shortened by 6 bases and J by 4 bases, with 13 bases between the two germline ends. CDR1 and CDR2 from the germline V gene are SNHLY and FYNNEI. The CDR3 spans 14 residues. Here the CDR3 reads CASSPRLEYNEQFF. The CDR3 DNA reads as TGTGCCAGCAGCCCCCGACTAGAGTACAATGAGCAGTTCTTC.

This clone occurred once. The CDR3 region has the DNA TGTGCCAGCGTGGGACTGATGAACACCGGGGAGCTGTTTTTT. Encoded protein: CASVGLMNTGELFF. J is TRBJ2-2 and V is TRBV2, with D tentatively TRBD2 (6 bases). Germline loops: CDR1 SNHLY, CDR2 FYNNEI. The CDR3 is 14 residues long. The V end lost 8 bases, the J end lost 1 base, and 11 bases lay between the germline ends.

V usage is TRBV15 and J usage is TRBJ2-7; no clear D. V lost 4 bases and J 3 bases, leaving 7 bases between the germline ends. The CDR3 consists of 12 residues. Germline CDR1 LNHNV, CDR2 YYDKDF (reference sequence). CDR3 coding DNA: TGTGCCACCAGCACGCCGGGCTACGAGCAGTACTTC. As protein: CATSTPGYEQYF.

The V gene is TRBV6-1, the J gene TRBJ2-7, with D possibly TRBD2 on 6 matching bases. Trimming shortened V by 6 bases and J by 3 bases, and 15 bases separated the two germline ends. There are 14 residues in the CDR3. The germline V gene has CDR1 MNHNS and CDR2 SASEGT. The CDR3 sequence is CASRGGTTIYEQYF. CDR3 coding DNA: TGTGCCAGCAGGGGGGGAACTACGATCTACGAGCAGTACTTC.

The chain recombines TRBV5-6 with TRBJ1-2; D call uncertain. This CDR3 contains 14 residues. The germline CDR1 and CDR2 sequences are SGHDT and YYEEEE. Trimming took 1 base from V and 1 from J, leaving 8 bases between them. The CDR3 protein is CASSLSYSNYGYTF. DNA of the CDR3: TGTGCCAGCAGCTTGTCGTACAGTAACTATGGCTACACCTTC.

The chain is built from TRBV5-4 and TRBJ1-2; D may be TRBD1 (5 bases). The V and J ends lost 9 bases and 0 bases respectively, with 21 bases between them. Germline assignment: CDR1 SGHNT and CDR2 YYREEE (reference sequence). This CDR3 is 16 amino acids long. The CDR3 coding sequence is TGTGCCACCGTACGGGGCCAGGAGGTAGCTAACTATGGCTACACCTTC. Translated, it gives CATVRGQEVANYGYTF.

The rearrangement joins TRBV19 to TRBJ1-1; D not certain. This CDR3 comprises 14 residues. V shed 3 bases and J shed 1 base, with 9 bases lying between them. Germline V gene lookup returns CDR1 LNHDA and CDR2 SQIVND (reference sequence). This CDR3 is CASSMRGSNTEAFF. DNA of the CDR3: TGTGCCAGTAGTATGCGAGGGTCGAACACTGAAGCTTTCTTT. Using reference TRBV19 and TRBJ1-1 for the parts outside the CDR3, the full variable domain is DGGITQSPKYLFRKEGQNVTLSCEQNLNHDAMYWYRQDPGQGLRLIYYSQIVNDFQKGDIAEGYSVSREKKESFPLTVTSAQKNPTAFYLCASSMRGSNTEAFFGQGTRLTVV.

CDR3 in amino acids: CASSVTGGANTGELFF. DNA of the CDR3: TGCGCCAGCAGCGTGACAGGGGGCGCGAACACCGGGGAGCTGTTTTTT. The rearrangement links TRBV5-1 to TRBJ2-2; 10 bases map to TRBD1. CDR1 SGHRS and CDR2 YFSETQ come from the germline V gene. This CDR3 is 16 amino acids long. J lost 0 bases, V lost 4 bases, and 3 bases had no gene match.

The CDR3 DNA is TGTGCCAGCATGGGGGACAGGGCTTCCGAGCAGTACTTC. Its translation is CASMGDRASEQYF. The chain recombines TRBV6-1 with TRBJ2-7, with 9 nucleotides matching TRBD1. The V gene's germline CDR1 is MNHNS and CDR2 SASEGT. The V segment lost 7 bases and the J segment 6 bases; nucleotides outside the gene matches: 7. This CDR3 spans 13 amino acids.

This chain links TRBV19 with TRBJ2-4; tentatively, D is TRBD1 or TRBD2 (5 bases each). Trimming cost V 5 bases and J 1 base, with 18 bases left between them. The CDR3 has 17 amino acids. CDR1 is LNHDA, CDR2 SQIVND, per germline (reference sequence). Written as DNA, the CDR3 is TGTGCCAGTAGTGAGGGACGGAGGCAGGGTGCCAAAAACATTCAGTACTTC. Encoded protein: CASSEGRRQGAKNIQYF. Together with reference TRBV19 and TRBJ2-4, the CDR3 gives the full variable domain: DGGITQSPKYLFRKEGQNVTLSCEQNLNHDAMYWYRQDPGQGLRLIYYSQIVNDFQKGDIAEGYSVSREKKESFPLTVTSAQKNPTAFYLCASSEGRRQGAKNIQYFGAGTRLSVL.

This clone was seen a single time. V is TRBV18 and J is TRBJ1-1; possibly TRBD1 for D (6 bases). Germline V gene data show CDR1 as KGHSH and CDR2 as LQKENI. This CDR3 region has 14 residues. With 6 bases removed from V and 5 bases from J, the gap between germline ends came to 16 bases. The CDR3 coding sequence is TGTGCCAGCTCTCTCGACAGGATATGGACTGAAGCTTTCTTT. Its protein is CASSLDRIWTEAFF.

The V call is TRBV2, the J call TRBJ1-5; D remains ambiguous. The CDR3 covers 13 residues. Trimming stripped 3 bases from V and 4 bases from J, with 7 bases between. Per germline, CDR1 SNHLY and CDR2 FYNNEI. The CDR3 protein is CASSELPNQPQHF. The CDR3 coding sequence is TGTGCCAGCAGTGAGCTTCCGAATCAGCCCCAGCATTTT.

CDR3 amino acids: CASSSYTGNTGELFF. DNA of the CDR3: TGCGCCAGCAGCTCATACACGGGAAACACCGGGGAGCTGTTTTTT. The chain joins TRBV5-1 to TRBJ2-2; a weak D match, TRBD2 (5 bases). Germline values: CDR1 SGHRS, CDR2 YFSETQ. Trimming stripped 3 bases from V and 2 bases from J, with 11 bases between. The CDR3 has 15 amino acids. The full variable domain, its missing parts supplied by reference TRBV5-1 and TRBJ2-2, is KAGVTQTPRYLIKTRGQQVTLSCSPISGHRSVSWYQQTPGQGLQFLFEYFSETQRNKGNFPGRFSGRQFSNSRSEMNVSTLELGDSALYLCASSSYTGNTGELFFGEGSRLTVL.

The genes are TRBV5-4 and TRBJ2-7; D may match TRBD1 or TRBD2 (5 bases each). Trimming took off 4 bases at V and 4 bases at J, with 30 bases between the two ends. There are 19 residues in the CDR3. From germline, CDR1 is SGHNT and CDR2 YYREEE (reference sequence). CDR3 protein: CASSPGTIHVWSGGYEQYF. The CDR3 region has the DNA TGTGCCAGCAGCCCCGGGACCATCCATGTTTGGTCTGGAGGATACGAGCAGTACTTC. Variable domain in full (rest from reference TRBV5-4 and TRBJ2-7): ETGVTQSPTHLIKTRGQQVTLRCSSQSGHNTVSWYQQALGQGPQFIFQYYREEENGRGNFPPRFSGLQFPNYSSELNVNALELDDSALYLCASSPGTIHVWSGGYEQYFGPGTRLTVT.

This chain connects TRBV10-3 to TRBJ1-5; D not resolved. This CDR3 comprises 16 residues. Germline V CDR1 and CDR2: ENHRY, SYGVKD. V was shortened by 7 bases and J by 0 bases, with 16 bases between the two germline ends. This CDR3 is CAITPAGAYSNQPQHF. The CDR3 DNA is TGTGCCATCACGCCCGCCGGCGCCTATAGCAATCAGCCCCAGCATTTT.

This clone was seen a handful of times. The genes are TRBV7-2 and TRBJ1-4; D may be TRBD1 (5 bases). Germline values: CDR1 SGHTA, CDR2 FQGNSA. V gave up 5 bases and J gave up 4 bases, with 11 bases separating them. The CDR3 length is 14 residues. CDR3 in DNA: TGTGCCAGCAGCCCAGGGTTAGGTAATGAAAAACTGTTTTTT. It codes for CASSPGLGNEKLFF.

The genes are TRBV6-5 and TRBJ2-7; 10 bases agree with TRBD1. CDR1 is MNHEY and CDR2 is SVGAGI in the germline V gene. The CDR3 is 13 amino acids. J lost 1 base, V lost 7 bases, and 1 base had no gene match. Here the CDR3 reads CASMGQGSYEQYF. DNA of the CDR3: TGTGCCAGCATGGGACAGGGGTCCTACGAGCAGTACTTC.

The J gene is TRBJ1-1, the V gene TRBV28; D uncertain. CDR3 length equals 12 residues. Trimming removed 6 bases at V and 0 bases at J, with 5 bases between. Per germline, CDR1 MDHEN and CDR2 SYDVKM. The chain's CDR3 is CASSTMNTEAFF. The CDR3 DNA reads as TGTGCCAGCAGCACTATGAACACTGAAGCTTTCTTT.